What follows are 30 T cell receptor beta chains derived from one specimen sequenced in a study of PD-1 blockade in classical Hodgkin lymphoma. The assay was immunoSEQ multiplex PCR, and TCRdb's table has in-frame clones only and misses some. This sample has around 43,000 clones, with roughly 93% found just once. As for time point: newly diagnosed, previously untreated cHL patient sample. The sequencing input was peripheral blood mononuclear cells (PBMCs). These receptor sequences come from a human donor with classical Hodgkin lymphoma.

The genes are TRBV9 and TRBJ2-1; D call uncertain. The CDR3 loop spans 17 amino acids. Between the trimmed V and J ends, which lost 4 bases and 8 bases, there was a span of 25 bases. Per germline, CDR1 SGDLS and CDR2 YYNGEE. This CDR3 reads CASSSLDQNIGSYEQFF. Here the CDR3 DNA reads TGTGCCAGCAGCTCCCTCGACCAAAACATCGGTTCCTATGAGCAGTTCTTC.

V usage is TRBV5-5 and J usage is TRBJ2-1; the D is unclear. V dropped 2 bases and J dropped 0 bases, with 15 bases sitting between them. In germline, CDR1 is SGHKS, CDR2 YYEKEE (reference sequence). This CDR3 is 17 amino acids long. The CDR3 here is CASSFRVTMSSYNEQFF. The CDR3 DNA follows: TGTGCCAGCAGCTTTAGGGTCACGATGAGCTCCTACAATGAGCAGTTCTTC.

As concerns this clone: At the DNA level, this CDR3 is encoded by other sequences in the same sample as well. The CDR3 region has the DNA TGTGCCAGCAGCCAAAGAGAGGGTTACAATGAGCAGTTCTTC. It encodes CASSQREGYNEQFF. This chain joins TRBV14 and TRBJ2-1; a weak D match, TRBD2 (5 bases). The V gene's germline CDR1 is SGHDN and CDR2 FVKESK. CDR3 length: 14 residues. V was cut by 2 bases and J by 4 bases, with 9 bases left in between.

This chain links TRBV9 with TRBJ2-3; tentative D call: TRBD1 (5 bases). This CDR3 is 15 amino acids long. Trimming stripped 0 bases from V and 2 bases from J, with 10 bases between. Germline V gene sequence: CDR1 SGDLS, CDR2 YYNGEE. CDR3 coding DNA: TGTGCCAGCAGCGTAGGGCAGGGCTCCACAGATACGCAGTATTTT. As protein: CASSVGQGSTDTQYF.

The V gene is TRBV19, the J gene TRBJ2-3; no definite D call. Germline values: CDR1 LNHDA, CDR2 SQIVND (reference sequence). There are 15 residues in the CDR3. V shed 4 bases and J shed 4 bases, with 15 bases lying between them. Here the CDR3 reads CASSSRPDGPDTQYF. CDR3 in DNA: TGTGCCAGTAGTAGCAGACCGGACGGCCCAGATACGCAGTATTTT.

This rearrangement joins TRBV7-9 to TRBJ1-2; D gene unclear. CDR1 is SEHNR, CDR2 FQNEAQ, per germline (reference sequence). This CDR3 spans 13 amino acids. Trimming took 0 bases from V and 6 from J, leaving 8 bases between them. CDR3 sequence: CASSLATGDGYTF. The CDR3 DNA follows: TGTGCCAGCAGCTTAGCGACGGGAGATGGCTACACCTTC.

The V gene is TRBV9, the J gene TRBJ2-1, with 9 nucleotides matching TRBD2. Per germline, CDR1 SGDLS and CDR2 YYNGEE. The CDR3 consists of 14 residues. The V and J ends lost 6 bases and 5 bases, in that order; junction bases with no gene match: 6. CDR3 nucleotides: TGTGCCAGCACCCAGACTAGCGGCAACAATGAGCAGTTCTTC. Its translation: CASTQTSGNNEQFF.

The chain couples TRBV15 to TRBJ2-1; 8 nucleotides agree with TRBD2. The trim removed 1 base at V and 6 bases at J, leaving 8 bases unmatched. The germline CDR1 and CDR2 sequences are LNHNV and YYDKDF (reference sequence). The CDR3 totals 16 residues. CDR3 sequence: CATSRGGLASPNEQFF. As DNA, the CDR3 is TGTGCCACCAGCAGAGGAGGACTAGCCTCGCCCAATGAGCAGTTCTTC.

The chain employs TRBV19 and TRBJ2-3; 8 nucleotides line up with TRBD1. The germline V gene has CDR1 LNHDA and CDR2 SQIVND (reference sequence). This CDR3 has 19 amino acids. Losses at the gene ends were 7 bases for V and 2 bases for J; bases not matched to a gene: 20. The CDR3 DNA follows: TGTGCCAGTACTTCTCGTATTGCTCTGGGACAGGACCTCACAGATACGCAGTATTTT. It translates to CASTSRIALGQDLTDTQYF.

In this sample, this clone turned up once. This rearrangement joins TRBV30 to TRBJ2-2; no firm D call. This CDR3 region has 12 residues. V was cut by 5 bases and J by 4 bases, with 8 bases left in between. Germline loops: CDR1 GTSNPN, CDR2 SVGIG (reference sequence). CDR3 coding DNA: TGTGCCTGGTCTGATGGCACCGGGGAGCTGTTTTTT. It codes for CAWSDGTGELFF.

The V and J genes are TRBV27 and TRBJ2-2, with a possible D match to TRBD2 (6 bases). This CDR3 contains 16 residues. Germline V gene lookup returns CDR1 MNHEY and CDR2 SMNVEV (reference sequence). Trimming pared 7 bases from V and 4 bases from J, leaving 19 bases between. The CDR3 DNA follows: TGTGCCAGCAACTTCGGAGGGCTGGGTCTCACCGGGGAGCTGTTTTTT. Protein sequence: CASNFGGLGLTGELFF.

The chain employs TRBV5-8 and TRBJ2-5; D remains unclear. Germline-derived CDR1 and CDR2 are SGHTS and YDEGEE. V was shortened by 3 bases and J by 7 bases, with 10 bases between the two germline ends. The CDR3 covers 12 residues. As DNA, the CDR3 is TGTGCCAGCAGCTCCGGCCGAGGGACCCAGTACTTC. As protein: CASSSGRGTQYF.

Note on this clone: One junction end disagrees with the germline gene, perhaps due to a read error. V usage is TRBV11-3 and J usage is TRBJ2-7, with D possibly being TRBD2 (5 bases). The CDR3 loop spans 12 amino acids. Germline values: CDR1 SGHNT, CDR2 YENEEA. CDR3 DNA sequence: TGTCCCAGCAGCCAAACAGAGGGCGAGCAGTACTTC. It encodes CPSSQTEGEQYF.

The J gene is TRBJ1-3, the V gene TRBV7-2; D uncertain. Trimming cost V 10 bases and J 0 bases, with 10 bases left between them. This CDR3 contains 13 residues. In germline, CDR1 is SGHTA, CDR2 FQGNSA. CDR3 in DNA: TGTGCCACCAGTCCCAGCTCTGGAAACACCATATATTTT. Encoded protein: CATSPSSGNTIYF.

In regard to this clone: Germline and junction disagree at one end, which may indicate a read error. V gene TRBV6-1 combines with J gene TRBJ1-1; D perhaps matches TRBD1 (6 bases). The CDR3 runs to 17 residues. In germline, CDR1 is MNHNS, CDR2 SASEGT. The DNA for the CDR3 is TGTGCCAGCAGCGAAGGATGGACAGCGCTAAAGAACACTGAAGCTTTCTTT. As protein: CASSEGWTALKNTEAFF.

This sequence joins TRBV5-8 and TRBJ1-1, with TRBD1 as a possible D gene (6 bases). Trimming stripped 0 bases from V and 1 base from J, with 7 bases between. CDR1 and CDR2 from the germline V gene are SGHTS and YDEGEE. CDR3 length: 14 amino acids. The CDR3 DNA sequence: TGTGCCAGCAGCTTGGGCAGGGGGAACACTGAAGCTTTCTTT. It specifies CASSLGRGNTEAFF. Full variable domain (outside the CDR3, taken from reference TRBV5-8 and TRBJ1-1): EAGVTQSPTHLIKTRGQQATLRCSPISGHTSVYWYQQALGLGLQFLLWYDEGEERNRGNFPPRFSGRQFPNYSSELNVNALELEDSALYLCASSLGRGNTEAFFGQGTRLTVV.

This clone was counted once. As DNA, the CDR3 is TGTGCCAGCAGTGATGCGGGAGGCAATGAGCAGTTCTTC. As protein: CASSDAGGNEQFF. V is TRBV2 and J is TRBJ2-1; 8 nucleotides match TRBD2. The CDR3 has 13 residues. Trimming took 3 bases from V and 6 from J; bases not matched to a gene: 1. Germline V gene lookup returns CDR1 SNHLY and CDR2 FYNNEI.

CDR3 in amino acids: CASLQDRGGTGELFF. The CDR3 DNA is TGTGCCAGTTTACAGGACAGGGGGGGCACCGGGGAGCTGTTTTTT. The chain has TRBV19 and TRBJ2-2, with 10 bases identical to TRBD1. CDR1 is LNHDA, CDR2 SQIVND, per germline (reference sequence). Trimming removed 8 bases from V and 4 bases from J; junction bases left unmatched: 7. This CDR3 has 15 amino acids.

This clone was counted between two and nine times. The genes are TRBV9 and TRBJ2-1; TRBD2 matches 9 bases. CDR3 length: 15 residues. V trimming: 0 bases; J trimming: 10 bases; junction bases outside the gene matches: 8. The V gene's germline CDR1 is SGDLS and CDR2 YYNGEE. CDR3 bases: TGTGCCAGCAGCGTAGGGTCGATAGCGGGAGTGGAGCAGTTCTTC. This sequence encodes CASSVGSIAGVEQFF.

This chain connects TRBV5-1 to TRBJ1-1, with D uncertain. V was pared by 5 bases and J by 1 base, with 9 bases between. CDR1 and CDR2 from the germline V gene are SGHRS and YFSETQ. The CDR3 extends over 13 amino acids. The CDR3 sequence is CASRPNENTEAFF. CDR3 in DNA: TGCGCCAGCAGACCGAACGAGAACACTGAAGCTTTCTTT.

The rearrangement links TRBV21-1 to TRBJ2-7; the DNA was not compared with TRBD2, the D call given in the table. TRBV21-1 is flagged as a pseudogene. The CDR3 is made up of 14 amino acids. CDR3 sequence reads: CASSAGEAEYEQYV. In DNA form, the CDR3 reads TGTGCCAGCAGCGCCGGGGAGGCGGAATACGAGCAGTACGTC.

This chain links TRBV5-5 with TRBJ2-2; TRBD1 matches 11 bases. V dropped 1 base and J dropped 5; count of bases not matched to a gene: 7. CDR1 and CDR2 (germline): SGHKS, YYEKEE (reference sequence). This CDR3 has 17 residues. This chain's CDR3 is CASSLLGQGVLTGELFF. CDR3 in DNA: TGTGCCAGCAGCTTGTTGGGACAGGGGGTTCTGACCGGGGAGCTGTTTTTT.

CDR3 sequence reads: CASSVDLGYYGYTF. The CDR3 DNA follows: TGTGCCAGCAGTGTGGACTTGGGTTACTATGGCTACACCTTC. This sequence joins TRBV28 and TRBJ1-2; unclear D gene. The CDR3 loop spans 14 amino acids. CDR1 is MDHEN and CDR2 is SYDVKM in the germline V gene. Trimming cost V 5 bases and J 3 bases, with 13 bases left between them.

The gene calls are TRBV4-2 and TRBJ2-3; 7 bases align to TRBD2. V gave up 3 bases and J gave up 2 bases; unmatched junction bases: 23. The germline V gene encodes CDR1 LGHNA and CDR2 YNFKEQ. This CDR3 spans 21 amino acids. As DNA, the CDR3 is TGTGCCAGCAGCCATCCCTTAAGGGCTAGCGGAAGGGAGGCGTACACAGATACGCAGTATTTT. Its translation is CASSHPLRASGREAYTDTQYF.

CDR3 region: CASSLVGAGTEAFF. Here the CDR3 DNA reads TGTGCCAGCAGCTTGGTAGGGGCTGGCACTGAAGCTTTCTTT. The gene calls are TRBV5-6 and TRBJ1-1; D perhaps matches TRBD1 (5 bases). V dropped 0 bases and J dropped 4 bases, with 10 bases sitting between them. The CDR3 length is 14 residues. CDR1 and CDR2 from the germline V gene are SGHDT and YYEEEE.

V usage is TRBV4-1 and J usage is TRBJ2-5; D assignment may be TRBD1 or TRBD2 (5 bases each). The CDR3 is made up of 16 amino acids. The germline V gene has CDR1 MGHRA and CDR2 YSYEKL. Trimming removed 0 bases at V and 8 bases at J, with 19 bases between. This chain's CDR3 is CASSQDQGPRSRTQYF. DNA of the CDR3: TGCGCCAGCAGCCAAGATCAGGGACCCCGGTCGAGAACCCAGTACTTC.

V is TRBV9 and J is TRBJ2-7; TRBD2 matches at 14 bases. The germline gives CDR1 SGDLS, CDR2 YYNGEE. The CDR3 spans 15 residues. Trimming took 4 bases from V and 3 from J; bases not matched to a gene: 3. The CDR3 DNA is TGTGCCAGCAGCCCCGGGACTAGCGGGAGCTACGAGCAGTACTTC. It encodes CASSPGTSGSYEQYF.

The J gene is TRBJ1-1, the V gene TRBV13; D gene uncertain. Germline lookup yields CDR1 PRHDT and CDR2 FYEKMQ (reference sequence). This CDR3 contains 16 residues. V gave up 0 bases and J gave up 1 base, with 12 bases separating them. CDR3 sequence: CASSLGLGSGNTEAFF. In DNA, the CDR3 is TGTGCCAGCAGCTTAGGCCTGGGGTCGGGGAACACTGAAGCTTTCTTT.

J is TRBJ2-3 and V is TRBV5-5; D tentatively fits TRBD1 or TRBD2 (6 bases each). Germline CDR1 is SGHKS and CDR2 is YYEKEE (reference sequence). This CDR3 region has 15 residues. Trimming shortened V by 4 bases and J by 2 bases, and 14 bases separated the two germline ends. CDR3 sequence reads: CASSAGHPLTDTQYF. CDR3 DNA: TGTGCCAGCAGCGCGGGACATCCACTCACAGATACGCAGTATTTT. The full variable domain, with the rest looked up from reference TRBV5-5 and TRBJ2-3, is DAGVTQSPTHLIKTRGQQVTLRCSPISGHKSVSWYQQVLGQGPQFIFQYYEKEERGRGNFPDRFSARQFPNYSSELNVNALLLGDSALYLCASSAGHPLTDTQYFGPGTRLTVL.

The chain carries TRBV7-2 and TRBJ1-5; 12 nucleotides align to TRBD1. Germline V gene data show CDR1 as SGHTA and CDR2 as FQGNSA. Trimming at V came to 3 bases and at J to 7 bases, leaving 4 bases not matched to a gene. This CDR3 contains 15 residues. For the CDR3, the DNA is TGTGCCAGCAGCTTCCGGGACAGGGGGCCACAGCCCCAGCATTTT. It yields the protein CASSFRDRGPQPQHF.